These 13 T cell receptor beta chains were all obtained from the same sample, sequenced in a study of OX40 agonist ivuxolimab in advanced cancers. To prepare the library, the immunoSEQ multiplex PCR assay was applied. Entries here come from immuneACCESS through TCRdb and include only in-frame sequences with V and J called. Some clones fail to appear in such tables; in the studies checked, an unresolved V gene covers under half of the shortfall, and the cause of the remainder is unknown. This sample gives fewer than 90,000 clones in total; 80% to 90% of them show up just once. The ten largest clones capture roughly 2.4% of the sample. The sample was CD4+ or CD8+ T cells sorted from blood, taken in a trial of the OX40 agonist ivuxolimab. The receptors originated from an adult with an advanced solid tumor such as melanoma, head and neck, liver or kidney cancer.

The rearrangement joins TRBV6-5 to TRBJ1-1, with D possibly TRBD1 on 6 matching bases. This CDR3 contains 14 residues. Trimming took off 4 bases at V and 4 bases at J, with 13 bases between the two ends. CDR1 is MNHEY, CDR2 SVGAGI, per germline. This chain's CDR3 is CASSLGGRLTEAFF. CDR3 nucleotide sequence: TGTGCCAGCAGTTTGGGGGGGCGGCTCACTGAAGCTTTCTTT.

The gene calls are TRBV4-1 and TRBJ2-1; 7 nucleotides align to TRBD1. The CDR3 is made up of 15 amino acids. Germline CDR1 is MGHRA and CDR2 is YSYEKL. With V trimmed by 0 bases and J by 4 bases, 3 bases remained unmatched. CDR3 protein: CASSQEGQSYNEQFF. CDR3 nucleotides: TGCGCCAGCAGCCAAGAGGGACAGAGTTACAATGAGCAGTTCTTC.

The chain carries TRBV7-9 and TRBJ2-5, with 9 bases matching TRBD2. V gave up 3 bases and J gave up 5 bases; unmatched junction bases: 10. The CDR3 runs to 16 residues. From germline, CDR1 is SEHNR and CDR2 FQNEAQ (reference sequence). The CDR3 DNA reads TGTGCCAGCAGCTTTCTAGCGGGAAGGTTTGGGGAGACCCAGTACTTC. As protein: CASSFLAGRFGETQYF.

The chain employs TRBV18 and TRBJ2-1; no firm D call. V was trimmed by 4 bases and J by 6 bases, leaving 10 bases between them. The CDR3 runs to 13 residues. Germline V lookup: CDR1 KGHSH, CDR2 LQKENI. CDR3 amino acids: CASSLPDGNEQFF. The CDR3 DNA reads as TGTGCCAGCTCACTCCCTGACGGCAATGAGCAGTTCTTC. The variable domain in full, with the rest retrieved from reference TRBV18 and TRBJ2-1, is NAGVMQNPRHLVRRRGQEARLRCSPMKGHSHVYWYRQLPEEGLKFMVYLQKENIIDESGMPKERFSAEFPKEGPSILRIQQVVRGDSAAYFCASSLPDGNEQFFGPGTRLTVL.

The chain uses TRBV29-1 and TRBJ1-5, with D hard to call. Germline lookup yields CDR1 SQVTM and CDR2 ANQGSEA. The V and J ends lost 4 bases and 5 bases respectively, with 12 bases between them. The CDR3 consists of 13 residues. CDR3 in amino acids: CSVGRGIHQPQHF. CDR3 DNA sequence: TGCAGCGTTGGGCGGGGTATACATCAGCCCCAGCATTTT.

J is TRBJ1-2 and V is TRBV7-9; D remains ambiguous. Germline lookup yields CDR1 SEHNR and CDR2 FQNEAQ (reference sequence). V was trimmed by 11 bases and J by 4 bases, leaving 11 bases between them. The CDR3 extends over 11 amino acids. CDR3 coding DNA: TGTGCCGGAACCCGGGGCTATGGCTACACCTTC. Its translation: CAGTRGYGYTF.

CDR3 residues: CASSQGTAQETQYF. CDR3 nucleotide sequence: TGCGCCAGCAGTCAGGGGACCGCGCAAGAGACCCAGTACTTC. V and J are TRBV4-1 and TRBJ2-5; weak D call: TRBD1 (6 bases). Trimming cost V 6 bases and J 2 bases, with 13 bases left between them. The CDR3 covers 14 residues. CDR1 MGHRA and CDR2 YSYEKL come from the germline V gene.

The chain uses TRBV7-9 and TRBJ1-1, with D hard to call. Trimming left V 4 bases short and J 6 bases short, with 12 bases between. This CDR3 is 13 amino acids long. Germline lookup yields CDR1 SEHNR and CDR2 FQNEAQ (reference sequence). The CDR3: CASSSRVDAEAFF. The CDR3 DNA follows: TGTGCCAGCAGCTCAAGGGTGGATGCTGAAGCTTTCTTT.

The CDR3 protein is CASSRARDLTEAFF. The CDR3 coding sequence is TGTGCCAGCAGCCGGGCCAGGGATTTAACTGAAGCTTTCTTT. The rearrangement links TRBV7-2 to TRBJ1-1, with a possible D match to TRBD1 (5 bases). Trimming cost V 5 bases and J 5 bases, with 15 bases left between them. From germline, CDR1 is SGHTA and CDR2 FQGNSA. The CDR3 runs to 14 residues.

Written as DNA, the CDR3 is TGTGCCAGCAAGTTCGGTAGCGGGGGGAAGAATGAGCAGTTCTTC. This encodes CASKFGSGGKNEQFF. The rearrangement joins TRBV28 to TRBJ2-1; 10 nucleotides match TRBD2. Germline trimming cut 7 bases from V and 7 bases from J; bases unmatched to any gene: 10. This CDR3 spans 15 amino acids. Per germline, CDR1 MDHEN and CDR2 SYDVKM.

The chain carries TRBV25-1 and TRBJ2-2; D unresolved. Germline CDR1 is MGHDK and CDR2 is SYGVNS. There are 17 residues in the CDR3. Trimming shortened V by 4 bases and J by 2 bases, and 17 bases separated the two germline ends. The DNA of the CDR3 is TGTGCCAGCAGTGTACGGGCAGCACATTCTAACACCGGGGAGCTGTTTTTT. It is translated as CASSVRAAHSNTGELFF.

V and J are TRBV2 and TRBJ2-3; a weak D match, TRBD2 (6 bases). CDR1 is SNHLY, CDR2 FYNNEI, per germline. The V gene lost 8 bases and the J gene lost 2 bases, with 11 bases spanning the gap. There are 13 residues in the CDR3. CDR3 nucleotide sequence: TGTGCCAGCGGGGCGGGGTACACAGATACGCAGTATTTT. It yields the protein CASGAGYTDTQYF.

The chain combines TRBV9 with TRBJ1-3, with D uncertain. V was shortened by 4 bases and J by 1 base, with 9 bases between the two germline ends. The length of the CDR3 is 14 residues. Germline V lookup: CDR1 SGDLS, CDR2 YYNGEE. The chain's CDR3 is CASSSRASGNTIYF. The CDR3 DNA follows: TGTGCCAGCAGCTCACGGGCTTCTGGAAACACCATATATTTT.